This T cell receptor beta chain was sequenced in a study of post-analysis software for immune sequencing data. Study-wide background: Multiple sclerosis in the patients followed relapsing-remitting, secondary progressive and progressive-relapsing courses.

Germline assignment: CDR1 SGHRS and CDR2 YFSETQ. The length of the CDR3 is 14 residues. After removal of 3 bases from V and 8 bases from J, the junction contained 7 bases not matched to a gene. Unique molecular identifiers were present in the TCR beta cDNA libraries. TCRdb re-analysed the PCR reads in MiXCR, keeping a single row per CDR3 protein. The table has roughly 540,000 distinct CDR3 sequences, roughly 34% seen once; the top ten hold approximately 5.4%. Comment on this clonotype: The antigen remains undetermined.

The study's findings and limits: With TRBV5-6, TRBV5-1 and TRBV20-1 included, about five TRBV segments were more frequent in patients than in controls. Co-batched samples clustered tightly together by F measure.

The TCR comes from a girl aged 2 to 17 with multiple sclerosis. Input material: blood. The V call is TRBV5-1, the J call TRBJ2-4; 8 nucleotides agree with TRBD2. CDR3 in amino acids: CASSSGTSRDIQYF. The CDR3 DNA reads as TGCGCCAGCAGCTCCGGGACTAGTCGGGACATTCAGTACTTC. Full variable domain (missing parts from reference TRBV5-1 and TRBJ2-4): KAGVTQTPRYLIKTRGQQVTLSCSPISGHRSVSWYQQTPGQGLQFLFEYFSETQRNKGNFPGRFSGRQFSNSRSEMNVSTLELGDSALYLCASSSGTSRDIQYFGAGTRLSVL.